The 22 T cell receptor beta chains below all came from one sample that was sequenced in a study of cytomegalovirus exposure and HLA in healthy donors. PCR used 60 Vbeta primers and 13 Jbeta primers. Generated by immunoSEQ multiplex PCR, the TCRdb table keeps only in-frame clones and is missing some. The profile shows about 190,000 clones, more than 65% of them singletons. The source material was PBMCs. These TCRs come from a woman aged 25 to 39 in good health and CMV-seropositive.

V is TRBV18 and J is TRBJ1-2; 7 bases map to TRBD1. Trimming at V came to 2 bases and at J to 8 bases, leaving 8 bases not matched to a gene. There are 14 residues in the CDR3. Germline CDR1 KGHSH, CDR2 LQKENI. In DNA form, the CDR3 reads TGTGCCAGCTCACCAAACACAGGGGTGGAGGGCTACACCTTC. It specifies CASSPNTGVEGYTF.

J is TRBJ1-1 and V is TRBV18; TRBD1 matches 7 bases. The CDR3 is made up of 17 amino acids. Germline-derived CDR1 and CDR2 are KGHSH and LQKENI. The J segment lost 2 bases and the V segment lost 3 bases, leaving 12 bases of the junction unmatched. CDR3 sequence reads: CASSPSHGQASNTEAFF. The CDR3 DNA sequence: TGTGCCAGCTCACCTTCCCACGGACAGGCGTCAAACACTGAAGCTTTCTTT.

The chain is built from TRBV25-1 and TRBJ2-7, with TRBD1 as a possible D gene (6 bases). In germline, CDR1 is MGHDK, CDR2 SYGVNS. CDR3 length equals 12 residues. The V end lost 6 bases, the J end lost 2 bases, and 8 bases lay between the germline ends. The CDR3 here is CASRDRTYEQYF. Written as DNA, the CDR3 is TGTGCCAGCAGGGACAGAACCTACGAGCAGTACTTC.

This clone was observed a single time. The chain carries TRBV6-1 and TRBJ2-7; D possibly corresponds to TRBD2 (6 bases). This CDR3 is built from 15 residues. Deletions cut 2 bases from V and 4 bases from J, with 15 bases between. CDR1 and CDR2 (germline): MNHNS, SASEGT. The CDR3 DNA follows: TGTGCCAGCAGTGAAACATGGGGAGGATCATACGAGCAGTACTTC. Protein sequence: CASSETWGGSYEQYF.

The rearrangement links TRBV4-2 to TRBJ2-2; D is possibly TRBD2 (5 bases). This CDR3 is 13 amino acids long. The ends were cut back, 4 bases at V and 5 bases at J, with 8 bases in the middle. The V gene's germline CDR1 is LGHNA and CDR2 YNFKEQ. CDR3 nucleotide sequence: TGTGCCAGCAGCCTGGAGGTTACCGGGGAGCTGTTTTTT. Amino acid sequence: CASSLEVTGELFF.

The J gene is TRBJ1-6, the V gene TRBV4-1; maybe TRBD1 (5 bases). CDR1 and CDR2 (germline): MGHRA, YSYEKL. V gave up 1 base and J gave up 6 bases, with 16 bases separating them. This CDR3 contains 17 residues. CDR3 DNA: TGCGCCAGCAGCCAAGCCCCAAAAGTTGGGGCTAATTCACCCCTCCACTTT. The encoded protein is CASSQAPKVGANSPLHF.

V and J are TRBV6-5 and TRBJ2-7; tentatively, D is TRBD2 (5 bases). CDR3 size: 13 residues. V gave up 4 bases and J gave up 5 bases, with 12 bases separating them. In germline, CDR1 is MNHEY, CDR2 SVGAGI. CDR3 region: CASSSGVRHEQYF. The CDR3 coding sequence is TGTGCCAGCAGTTCCGGGGTCCGGCACGAGCAGTACTTC.

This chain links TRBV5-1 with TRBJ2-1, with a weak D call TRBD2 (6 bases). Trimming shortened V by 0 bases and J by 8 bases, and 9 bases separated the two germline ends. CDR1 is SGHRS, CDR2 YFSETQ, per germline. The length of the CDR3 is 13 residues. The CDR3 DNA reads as TGCGCCAGCAGCTTGGGGCGGGGCTATGAGCAGTTCTTC. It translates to CASSLGRGYEQFF.

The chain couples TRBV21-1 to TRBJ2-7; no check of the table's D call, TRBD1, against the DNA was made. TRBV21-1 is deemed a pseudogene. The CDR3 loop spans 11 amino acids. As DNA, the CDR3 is TGTGCCAGCATAGGGGTTTACGAGCAGTACTTC. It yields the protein CASIGVYEQYF.

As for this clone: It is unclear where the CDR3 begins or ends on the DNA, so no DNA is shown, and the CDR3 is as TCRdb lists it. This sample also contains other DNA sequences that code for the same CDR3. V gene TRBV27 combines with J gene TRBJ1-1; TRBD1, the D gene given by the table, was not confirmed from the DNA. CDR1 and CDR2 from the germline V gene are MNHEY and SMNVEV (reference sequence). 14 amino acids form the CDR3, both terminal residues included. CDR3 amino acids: CASTPFGPGTEAFF.

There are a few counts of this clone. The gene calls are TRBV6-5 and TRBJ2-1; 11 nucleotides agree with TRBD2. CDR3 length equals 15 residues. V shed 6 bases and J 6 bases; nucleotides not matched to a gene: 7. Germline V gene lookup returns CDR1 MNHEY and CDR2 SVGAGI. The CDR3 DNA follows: TGTGCCAGCAGCCCTACTAGCGGGAGCCCCAATGAGCAGTTCTTC. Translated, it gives CASSPTSGSPNEQFF.

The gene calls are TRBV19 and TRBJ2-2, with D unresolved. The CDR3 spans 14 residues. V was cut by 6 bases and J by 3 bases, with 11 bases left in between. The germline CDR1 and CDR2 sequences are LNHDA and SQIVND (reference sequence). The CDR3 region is CASRLGGDTGELFF. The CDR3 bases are TGTGCCAGTAGACTGGGTGGAGACACCGGGGAGCTGTTTTTT.

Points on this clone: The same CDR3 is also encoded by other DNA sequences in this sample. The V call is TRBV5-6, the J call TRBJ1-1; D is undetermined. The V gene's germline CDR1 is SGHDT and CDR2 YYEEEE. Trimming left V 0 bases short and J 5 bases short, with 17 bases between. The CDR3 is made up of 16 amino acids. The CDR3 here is CASSLVPEGSVTEAFF. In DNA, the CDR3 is TGTGCCAGCAGCTTGGTCCCGGAGGGAAGCGTGACTGAAGCTTTCTTT.

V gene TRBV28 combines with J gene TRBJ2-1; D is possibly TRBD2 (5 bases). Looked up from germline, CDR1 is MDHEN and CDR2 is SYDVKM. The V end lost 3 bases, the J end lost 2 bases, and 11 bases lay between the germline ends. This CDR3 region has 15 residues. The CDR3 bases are TGTGCCAGCAGTTTTAAGCGGATCCCCTACAATGAGCAGTTCTTC. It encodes CASSFKRIPYNEQFF.

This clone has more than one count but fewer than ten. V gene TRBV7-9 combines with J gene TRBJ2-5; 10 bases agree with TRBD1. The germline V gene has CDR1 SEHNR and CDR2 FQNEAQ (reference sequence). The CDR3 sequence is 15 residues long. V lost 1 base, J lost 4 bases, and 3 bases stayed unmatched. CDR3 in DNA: TGTGCCAGCAGCTTAGTGGACAGGGGGGGAGAGACCCAGTACTTC. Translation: CASSLVDRGGETQYF. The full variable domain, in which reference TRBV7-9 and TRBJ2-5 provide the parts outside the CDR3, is DTGVSQNPRHKITKRGQNVTFRCDPISEHNRLYWYRQTLGQGPEFLTYFQNEAQLEKSRLLSDRFSAERPKGSFSTLEIQRTEQGDSAMYLCASSLVDRGGETQYFGPGTRLLVL.

The CDR3: CASSLTGHPTYEQYF. DNA for the CDR3: TGTGCCAGCAGTCTGACGGGACATCCTACATACGAGCAGTACTTC. V is TRBV5-6 and J is TRBJ2-7; tentative D call: TRBD1 (6 bases). Between the trimmed V and J ends, which lost 5 bases and 4 bases, there was a span of 19 bases. The CDR3 runs to 15 residues. From germline, CDR1 is SGHDT and CDR2 YYEEEE.

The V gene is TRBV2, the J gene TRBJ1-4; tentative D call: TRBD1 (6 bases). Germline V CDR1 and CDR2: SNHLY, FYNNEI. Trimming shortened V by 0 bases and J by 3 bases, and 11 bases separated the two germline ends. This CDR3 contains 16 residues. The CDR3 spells CASSEALAGANEKLFF. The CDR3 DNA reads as TGTGCCAGCAGTGAAGCGCTTGCAGGGGCTAATGAAAAACTGTTTTTT.

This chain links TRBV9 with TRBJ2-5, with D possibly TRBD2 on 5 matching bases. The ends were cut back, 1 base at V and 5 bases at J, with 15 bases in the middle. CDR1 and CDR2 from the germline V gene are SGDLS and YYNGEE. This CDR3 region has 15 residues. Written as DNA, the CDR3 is TGTGCCAGCAGCGTACGGACGGCCAGAGGGGAGACCCAGTACTTC. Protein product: CASSVRTARGETQYF.

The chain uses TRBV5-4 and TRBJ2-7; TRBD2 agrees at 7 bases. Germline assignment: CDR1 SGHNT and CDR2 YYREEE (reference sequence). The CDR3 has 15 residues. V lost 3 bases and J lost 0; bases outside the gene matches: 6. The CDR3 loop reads CASSSGGDYSYEQYF. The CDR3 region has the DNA TGTGCCAGCAGCTCTGGCGGGGACTACTCCTACGAGCAGTACTTC.

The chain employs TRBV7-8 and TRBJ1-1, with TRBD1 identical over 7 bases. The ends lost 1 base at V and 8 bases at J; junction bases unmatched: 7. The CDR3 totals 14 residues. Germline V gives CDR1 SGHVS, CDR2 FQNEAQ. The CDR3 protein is CASSLVRTGQEAFF. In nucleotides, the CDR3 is TGTGCCAGCAGCTTAGTCCGGACAGGCCAAGAAGCTTTCTTT.

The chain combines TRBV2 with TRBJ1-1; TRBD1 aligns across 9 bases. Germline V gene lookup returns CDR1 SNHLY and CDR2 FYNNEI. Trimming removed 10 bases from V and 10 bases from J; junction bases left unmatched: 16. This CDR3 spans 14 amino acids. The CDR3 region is CATVTQGAEIGAFF. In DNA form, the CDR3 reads TGTGCCACGGTCACACAGGGGGCTGAAATAGGAGCTTTCTTT.

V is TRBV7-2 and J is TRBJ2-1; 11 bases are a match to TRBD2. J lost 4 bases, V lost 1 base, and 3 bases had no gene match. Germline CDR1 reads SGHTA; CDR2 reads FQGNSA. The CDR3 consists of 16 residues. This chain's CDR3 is CASSLVGTSGYNEQFF. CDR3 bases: TGTGCCAGCAGCTTAGTGGGGACTAGCGGTTACAATGAGCAGTTCTTC.